This TCR beta chain was retrieved from a study of lymphopenia after photon versus proton radiotherapy. Study-wide points: After the lymphocyte nadir, photon-treated repertoires showed oligoclonal expansion, especially of CD8+ Temra cells.

The CDR3 spans 15 residues. Germline V gene sequence: CDR1 SGHNT, CDR2 YENEEA. V lost 4 bases to trimming and J lost 7 bases; unmatched junction nucleotides: 7. Using immunoSEQ multiplex PCR, the repertoire was profiled, and TCRdb retains in-frame clones only, with some absent. The table includes under 65,000 clones, approximately 88% detected once. As concerns this clone: Its antigen remains unidentified.

The chain recombines TRBV11-3 with TRBJ1-2; 12 bases align to TRBD1. Material: peripheral blood, obtained from a patient treated with proton-based radiotherapy. The sequence was obtained from a man in his sixties with pancreatic cancer. The CDR3 coding sequence is TGTGCCAGCAGCTCCGGGACAGGGGGCGCGGGTGGCTACACCTTC. Translation: CASSSGTGGAGGYTF.